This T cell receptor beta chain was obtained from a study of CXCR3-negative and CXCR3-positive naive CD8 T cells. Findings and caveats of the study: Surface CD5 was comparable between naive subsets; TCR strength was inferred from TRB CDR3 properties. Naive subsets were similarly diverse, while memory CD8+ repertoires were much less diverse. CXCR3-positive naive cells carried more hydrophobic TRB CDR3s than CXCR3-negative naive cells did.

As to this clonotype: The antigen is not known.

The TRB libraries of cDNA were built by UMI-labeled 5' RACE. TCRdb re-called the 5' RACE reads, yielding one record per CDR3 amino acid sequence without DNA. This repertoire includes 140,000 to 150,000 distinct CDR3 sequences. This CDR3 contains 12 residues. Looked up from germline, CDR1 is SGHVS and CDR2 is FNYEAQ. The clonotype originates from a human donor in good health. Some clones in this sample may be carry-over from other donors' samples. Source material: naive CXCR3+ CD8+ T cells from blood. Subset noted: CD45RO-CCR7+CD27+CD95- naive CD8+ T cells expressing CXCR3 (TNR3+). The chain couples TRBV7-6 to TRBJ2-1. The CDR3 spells CASSLDGYEQFF. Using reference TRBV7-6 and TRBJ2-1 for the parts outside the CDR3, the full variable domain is GAGVSQSPRYKVTKRGQDVALRCDPISGHVSLYWYRQALGQGPEFLTYFNYEAQQDKSGLPNDRFSAERPEGSISTLTIQRTEQRDSAMYRCASSLDGYEQFFGPGTRLTVL.